The 18 T cell receptor beta chains below all came from one sample that was sequenced in a study of control samples from healthy donors and cancer patients. Method: immunoSEQ multiplex PCR; TCRdb's copy keeps in-frame clones and lacks some. This table has over 85,000 clones, around nine tenths appearing once. The sample consisted of PBMCs. The receptors were gathered from a woman in her fifties or sixties with colorectal cancer.

The chain's CDR3 is CAWSPQGKTQYF. DNA of the CDR3: TGTGCCTGGAGTCCCCAGGGAAAGACCCAGTACTTC. This chain uses TRBV30 with TRBJ2-5, with D tentatively TRBD1 (5 bases). V was clipped by 2 bases and J by 6 bases, with 10 bases between them. Germline CDR1 is GTSNPN and CDR2 is SVGIG (reference sequence). The CDR3 spans 12 residues.

The chain recombines TRBV2 with TRBJ1-4; 9 bases fit TRBD1. Looked up from germline, CDR1 is SNHLY and CDR2 is FYNNEI. The length of the CDR3 is 14 residues. Unmatched junction bases numbered 9, after V lost 8 bases and J lost 8 bases. The DNA for the CDR3 is TGTGCCAGCTGCCGGGACAGGGCCTACGAAAAACTGTTTTTT. Its translation is CASCRDRAYEKLFF.

The V and J genes are TRBV15 and TRBJ2-3; D remains ambiguous. This CDR3 has 17 amino acids. Germline assignment: CDR1 LNHNV and CDR2 YYDKDF (reference sequence). V gave up 0 bases and J gave up 0 bases, with 13 bases separating them. In DNA form, the CDR3 reads TGTGCCACCAGCAGAGAAACTGTACCATCTAGCACAGATACGCAGTATTTT. It is translated as CATSRETVPSSTDTQYF.

This chain uses TRBV4-3 with TRBJ1-2, with D maybe TRBD1 (5 bases). Trimming shortened V by 1 base and J by 4 bases, and 13 bases separated the two germline ends. The CDR3 spans 15 residues. Germline V gives CDR1 LGHNA, CDR2 YSLEER. The DNA of the CDR3 is TGCGCCAGCAGCCAAGTCGGGGGGGGACCCTATGGCTACACCTTC. It translates to CASSQVGGGPYGYTF.

V is TRBV5-6 and J is TRBJ2-1, with D possibly matching TRBD2 (6 bases). Germline-derived CDR1 and CDR2 are SGHDT and YYEEEE. This CDR3 contains 16 residues. Trimming took 0 bases from V and 2 from J, leaving 12 bases between them. The CDR3 loop reads CASSLVGAGPYNEQFF. The CDR3 DNA reads as TGTGCCAGCAGCTTGGTGGGAGCGGGCCCCTACAATGAGCAGTTCTTC. Complete variable domain (other parts from reference TRBV5-6 and TRBJ2-1): DAGVTQSPTHLIKTRGQQVTLRCSPKSGHDTVSWYQQALGQGPQFIFQYYEEEERQRGNFPDRFSGHQFPNYSSELNVNALLLGDSALYLCASSLVGAGPYNEQFFGPGTRLTVL.

The chain joins TRBV20-1 to TRBJ2-3; 11 nucleotides align to TRBD2. Germline V CDR1 and CDR2: DFQATT, SNEGSKA (reference sequence). This CDR3 is 15 amino acids long. Unmatched junction bases numbered 7, after V lost 3 bases and J lost 5 bases. The CDR3 DNA is TGCAGTGCTAGTACTAGCGGGGGCCTGGGAGATACGCAGTATTTT. This translates into CSASTSGGLGDTQYF.

The rearrangement links TRBV3-1 (or the pseudogene TRBV3-2) to TRBJ2-1; 8 nucleotides agree with TRBD2. The CDR3 runs to 15 residues. J lost 9 bases, V lost 2 bases, and 9 bases had no gene match. The germline V gene encodes CDR1 LGHDT and CDR2 YNNKEL (reference sequence). The CDR3 region is CASSQRGGDPSEQFF. CDR3 DNA sequence: TGTGCCAGCAGCCAACGGGGGGGCGACCCTAGTGAGCAGTTCTTC.

The chain employs TRBV7-8 and TRBJ2-1; 7 bases fit TRBD1. The length of the CDR3 is 14 residues. The V segment lost 5 bases and the J segment 4 bases; nucleotides outside the gene matches: 5. The germline CDR1 and CDR2 sequences are SGHVS and FQNEAQ. This CDR3 is CASSRGQAYNEQFF. In DNA, the CDR3 is TGTGCCAGCAGCCGAGGACAGGCTTACAATGAGCAGTTCTTC.

V and J are TRBV2 and TRBJ2-2, with a possible D match to TRBD1 (7 bases). V was trimmed by 7 bases and J by 6 bases, leaving 18 bases between them. The CDR3 contains 15 residues. The V gene's germline CDR1 is SNHLY and CDR2 FYNNEI. This CDR3 reads CASKGAFGEAGELFF. CDR3 in DNA: TGTGCCAGCAAGGGGGCCTTCGGGGAGGCCGGGGAGCTGTTTTTT. The variable domain in full, completed from reference TRBV2 and TRBJ2-2, reads EPEVTQTPSHQVTQMGQEVILRCVPISNHLYFYWYRQILGQKVEFLVSFYNNEISEKSEIFDDQFSVERPDGSNFTLKIRSTKLEDSAMYFCASKGAFGEAGELFFGEGSRLTVL.

The chain has TRBV1 and TRBJ2-7; the table's D call of TRBD1 was not tested on the DNA. TRBV1 is reported as a pseudogene. The CDR3 totals 14 residues. The CDR3 DNA reads TGCACCAGCAGCCATACAGGCCAATTCTACGAGCAGTACGTC. It specifies CTSSHTGQFYEQYV.

This chain uses TRBV7-2 with TRBJ1-2, with TRBD1 identical over 8 bases. The CDR3 spans 14 residues. Germline trimming cut 5 bases from V and 3 bases from J; bases unmatched to any gene: 5. The V gene's germline CDR1 is SGHTA and CDR2 FQGNSA. The CDR3 here is CASSTGTGYYGYTF. CDR3 DNA sequence: TGTGCCAGCAGCACCGGGACAGGATACTATGGCTACACCTTC. Full variable domain (remainder filled in from reference TRBV7-2 and TRBJ1-2): GAGVSQSPSNKVTEKGKDVELRCDPISGHTALYWYRQSLGQGLEFLIYFQGNSAPDKSGLPSDRFSAERTGGSVSTLTIQRTQQEDSAVYLCASSTGTGYYGYTFGSGTRLTVV.

The rearrangement uses TRBV15 and TRBJ1-5, with 7 bases identical to TRBD1. J gave up 3 bases and V 5 bases, and 7 bases lay outside the gene matches. CDR3 length: 15 residues. CDR1 and CDR2 (germline): LNHNV, YYDKDF (reference sequence). As DNA, the CDR3 is TGTGCCACCAGCTCTCGGGACAGTTTCAATCAGCCCCAGCATTTT. It encodes CATSSRDSFNQPQHF. Filled out from reference TRBV15 and TRBJ1-5, the complete variable domain reads DAMVIQNPRYQVTQFGKPVTLSCSQTLNHNVMYWYQQKSSQAPKLLFHYYDKDFNNEADTPDNFQSRRPNTSFCFLDIRSPGLGDTAMYLCATSSRDSFNQPQHFGDGTRLSIL.

V gene TRBV6-2 or TRBV6-3 combines with J gene TRBJ2-2; 7 nucleotides line up with TRBD2. V was pared by 5 bases and J by 4 bases, with 4 bases of the junction left unmatched. The CDR3 spans 14 residues. Germline lookup yields CDR1 MNHEY and CDR2 SVGEGT. This CDR3 reads CASSMGGGTGELFF. The CDR3 region has the DNA TGTGCCAGCAGTATGGGGGGGGGCACCGGGGAGCTGTTTTTT.

This clone has only a few counts. The gene calls are TRBV4-1 and TRBJ2-2; D might be TRBD1 (8 bases). V was cut by 0 bases and J by 1 base, with 15 bases left in between. The CDR3 is 18 amino acids. In germline, CDR1 is MGHRA, CDR2 YSYEKL. The CDR3: CASSQDRGLAENTGELFF. CDR3 in DNA: TGCGCCAGCAGCCAAGACAGGGGGCTAGCGGAGAACACCGGGGAGCTGTTTTTT.

The chain couples TRBV7-5 to TRBJ2-5; the D segment call TRBD1 is taken from the table without a DNA check. TRBV7-5 is a known pseudogene. This CDR3 is 14 amino acids long. In DNA, the CDR3 is TGTGTCAGAAGCTTTAACAGGGGACAAGAGACCCAGTACTTC. It encodes CVRSFNRGQETQYF.

The J gene is TRBJ2-1, the V gene TRBV7-3; unclear D gene. This CDR3 region has 13 residues. V lost 5 bases and J lost 5, with 10 bases in between. Per the germline V gene, CDR1 is SGHTA and CDR2 is FQGTGA. The CDR3 is CASSPSVDNEQFF. CDR3 nucleotide sequence: TGTGCCAGCAGCCCCTCGGTGGACAATGAGCAGTTCTTC.

The CDR3 sequence: CASSRGNSGNTIYF. CDR3 DNA: TGTGCCAGTAGTAGAGGTAACTCTGGAAACACCATATATTTT. The chain carries TRBV19 and TRBJ1-3, with D unresolved. The germline V gene has CDR1 LNHDA and CDR2 SQIVND (reference sequence). The CDR3 is made up of 14 amino acids. Trimming pared 4 bases from V and 0 bases from J, leaving 7 bases between.

The V and J genes are TRBV4-3 and TRBJ1-1; D uncertain. The CDR3 runs 15 residues. Per the germline V gene, CDR1 is LGHNA and CDR2 is YSLEER. V lost 4 bases and J lost 1, with 13 bases in between. The CDR3 region has the DNA TGCGCCAGCAGCCTCTCTGAGGGTAGGAACACTGAAGCTTTCTTT. Translation gives CASSLSEGRNTEAFF.